This TCR beta chain was recorded in a study of shared clonotypes between healthy human individuals. Study at large: Each donor's CD4 naive and CD4 memory cells filled three plates apiece, CD8 naive two, and CD8 memory one. Study results and caveats: Among four donors, around 5% of naive CD4 clonotypes were found in common.

The protocol was immunoSEQ multiplex PCR, while the TCRdb copy is restricted to in-frame clones and leaves out a portion. The data hold around 720,000 clones, with roughly 73% observed a single time. Notes on this clone: Its antigen is undetermined.

Subsets obtained from CD4+ cells comprised CD45RA+ naive and CD45RA-negative memory cells. Deletions cut 4 bases from V and 8 bases from J, with 12 bases between. Per germline, CDR1 SGHDN and CDR2 FVKESK. The CDR3 runs 13 residues. Source material: memory CD4+ T cells sorted from blood. Subset specified: CD45RA-negative fraction. This chain connects TRBV14 to TRBJ2-1; no definite D call. The sequence came from a woman aged 25-40 years in good health. Here the CDR3 DNA reads TGTGCCAGCAGCCCCCGCCAGTTCTATGAGCAGTTCTTC. Protein product: CASSPRQFYEQFF. Looking up the rest from reference TRBV14 and TRBJ2-1 gives the full variable domain: EAGVTQFPSHSVIEKGQTVTLRCDPISGHDNLYWYRRVMGKEIKFLLHFVKESKQDESGMPNNRFLAERTGGTYSTLKVQPAELEDSGVYFCASSPRQFYEQFFGPGTRLTVL.